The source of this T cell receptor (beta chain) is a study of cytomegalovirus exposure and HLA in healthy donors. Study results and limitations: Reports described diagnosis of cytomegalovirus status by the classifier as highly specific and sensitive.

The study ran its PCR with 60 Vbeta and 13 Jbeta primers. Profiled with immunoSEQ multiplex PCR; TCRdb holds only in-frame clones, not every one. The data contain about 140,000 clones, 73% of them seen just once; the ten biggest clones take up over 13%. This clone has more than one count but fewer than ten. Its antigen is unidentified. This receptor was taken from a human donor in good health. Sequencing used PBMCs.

The CDR3 sequence: CASSLALDREGTQYF. The DNA of the CDR3 is TGTGCCAGCAGCTTAGCCCTTGACAGGGAAGGTACGCAGTATTTT. The chain couples TRBV13 to TRBJ2-3; 7 positions agree with TRBD1. Trimming removed 1 base from V and 8 bases from J; junction bases left unmatched: 9. Germline V gives CDR1 PRHDT, CDR2 FYEKMQ (reference sequence). The CDR3 covers 15 residues.